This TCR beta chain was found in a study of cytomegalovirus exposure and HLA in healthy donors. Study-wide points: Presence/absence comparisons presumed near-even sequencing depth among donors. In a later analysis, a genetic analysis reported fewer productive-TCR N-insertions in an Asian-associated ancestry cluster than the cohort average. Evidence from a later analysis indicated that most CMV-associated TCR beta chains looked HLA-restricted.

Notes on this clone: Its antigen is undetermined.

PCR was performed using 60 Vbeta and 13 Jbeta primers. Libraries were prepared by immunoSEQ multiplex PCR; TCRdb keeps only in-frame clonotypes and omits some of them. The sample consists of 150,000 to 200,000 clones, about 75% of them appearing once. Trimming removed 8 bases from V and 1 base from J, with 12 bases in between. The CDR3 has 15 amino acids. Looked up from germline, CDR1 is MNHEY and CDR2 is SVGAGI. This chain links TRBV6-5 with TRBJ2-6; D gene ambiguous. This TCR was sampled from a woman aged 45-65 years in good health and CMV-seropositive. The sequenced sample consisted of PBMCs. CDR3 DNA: TGTGCCAGCCGAGCTTTGTTATCTGGGGCCAACGTCCTGACTTTC. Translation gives CASRALLSGANVLTF.